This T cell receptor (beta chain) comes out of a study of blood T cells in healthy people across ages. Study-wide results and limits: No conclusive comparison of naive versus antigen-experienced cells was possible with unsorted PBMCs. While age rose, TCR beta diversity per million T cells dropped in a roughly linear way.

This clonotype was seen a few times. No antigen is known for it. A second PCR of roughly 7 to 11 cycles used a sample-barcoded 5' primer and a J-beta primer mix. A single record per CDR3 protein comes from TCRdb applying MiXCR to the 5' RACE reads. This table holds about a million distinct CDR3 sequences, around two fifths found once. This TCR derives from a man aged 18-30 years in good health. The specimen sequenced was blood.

The CDR3 nucleotides are TGTGCCAGCAGCGCGGGACGGGGCAATGAGCAGTTCTTC. Amino acids: CASSAGRGNEQFF. The rearrangement uses TRBV9 and TRBJ2-1, with D possibly being TRBD1 or TRBD2 (5 bases each). This CDR3 has 13 amino acids. The V and J ends lost 3 bases and 6 bases respectively, with 10 bases between them. In germline, CDR1 is SGDLS, CDR2 YYNGEE.